Below, 26 T cell receptor beta chains from the same sample are listed, as sequenced in a study of early T cells in non-severe SARS-CoV-2 infection (dated by TCRdb to the early 2020s). The library was made by 5' RACE. TCRdb names NextSeq 500 as the instrument used. The public sequencing data were trimmed at Q25 with fastp and processed into clonotypes with MiXCR by TCRdb, which kept only in-frame beta chains. Each entry is one CDR3 protein sequence, shown with its most common DNA and genes. The sample data list roughly 100,000 distinct CDR3 sequences, and about 12% of these were observed just once. 2% to 2.5% of the sample belongs to the ten largest clones. The sample was whole blood. These receptors all stem from an adult who was a healthcare worker with PCR-confirmed SARS-CoV-2 infection or an uninfected control (not recorded which).

The CDR3 here is CSASRQGGLDEQFF. CDR3 nucleotide sequence: TGCAGTGCTAGTAGGCAGGGGGGCTTGGATGAGCAGTTCTTC. This sequence joins TRBV20-1 and TRBJ2-1, with D perhaps matching TRBD1 (7 bases). V gave up 3 bases and J gave up 8 bases, with 17 bases separating them. Germline lookup yields CDR1 DFQATT and CDR2 SNEGSKA (reference sequence). This CDR3 has 14 amino acids.

The sample holds many counts of this clonotype. The V call is TRBV7-2, the J call TRBJ1-4, with D possibly being TRBD1 (5 bases). The CDR3 extends over 15 amino acids. Germline loops: CDR1 SGHTA, CDR2 FQGNSA. Trimming left V 4 bases short and J 5 bases short, with 14 bases between. The CDR3 bases are TGTGCCAGCAGCTCTCTACCCAGGGTAAATGAAAAACTGTTTTTT. Amino acids: CASSSLPRVNEKLFF.

This chain uses TRBV20-1 with TRBJ2-7, with TRBD1 matching 10 bases. Per germline, CDR1 DFQATT and CDR2 SNEGSKA (reference sequence). The CDR3 sequence is 15 residues long. After removal of 3 bases from V and 4 bases from J, the junction contained 9 bases not matched to a gene. CDR3 sequence reads: CSASLRDRGRYEQYF. The CDR3 nucleotides are TGCAGTGCTAGCCTCCGGGACAGGGGTCGGTACGAGCAGTACTTC.

The chain employs TRBV20-1 and TRBJ2-5; 8 nucleotides align to TRBD2. The J segment lost 1 base and the V segment lost 1 base, leaving 2 bases of the junction unmatched. The CDR3 totals 14 residues. Germline lookup yields CDR1 DFQATT and CDR2 SNEGSKA (reference sequence). As DNA, the CDR3 is TGCAGTGCTAGAGGCCTAGCGGGCCAAGAGACCCAGTACTTC. Translating it yields CSARGLAGQETQYF.

This clonotype turned up a few times. The chain carries TRBV5-1 and TRBJ1-6, with TRBD1 identical over 7 bases. CDR1 and CDR2 from the germline V gene are SGHRS and YFSETQ. The J segment lost 7 bases and the V segment lost 2 bases, leaving 6 bases of the junction unmatched. This CDR3 comprises 15 residues. The CDR3 coding sequence is TGCGCCAGCAGCTTCGACGGACAGGCGAATTCACCCCTCCACTTT. Translation gives CASSFDGQANSPLHF.

The chain is built from TRBV29-1 and TRBJ1-1; D is unclear. The germline V and J ends were trimmed by 4 bases and 1 base, with 7 bases remaining between them. The CDR3 length is 12 residues. CDR1 and CDR2 from the germline V gene are SQVTM and ANQGSEA. CDR3 loop: CSVVWGNTEAFF. CDR3 nucleotides: TGCAGCGTTGTTTGGGGGAACACTGAAGCTTTCTTT.

Only a few counts were recorded for this clonotype. The genes are TRBV28 and TRBJ2-3; D tentatively reads TRBD1 or TRBD2 (5 bases each). The CDR3 is 13 residues long. Germline V CDR1 and CDR2: MDHEN, SYDVKM. The V end lost 9 bases, the J end lost 5 bases, and 15 bases lay between the germline ends. The CDR3: CASTGPLRDTQYF. As DNA, the CDR3 is TGTGCCAGTACGGGACCATTAAGAGATACGCAGTATTTT.

The chain combines TRBV4-1 with TRBJ1-4; D unresolved. V lost 0 bases and J lost 5, with 7 bases in between. From germline, CDR1 is MGHRA and CDR2 YSYEKL. The CDR3 contains 14 residues. The CDR3 here is CASSQDDGNEKLFF. For the CDR3, the DNA is TGCGCCAGCAGCCAAGACGACGGGAATGAAAAACTGTTTTTT.

This clonotype has a handful of counts. The genes are TRBV6-5 and TRBJ2-1; 10 nucleotides line up with TRBD2. V gave up 0 bases and J gave up 0 bases; unmatched junction bases: 17. CDR1 is MNHEY and CDR2 is SVGAGI in the germline V gene. There are 22 residues in the CDR3. The CDR3 spells CASSYSRVAGGSVVSSYNEQFF. The CDR3 DNA sequence: TGTGCCAGCAGTTACTCGAGGGTAGCGGGGGGCTCCGTAGTCAGCTCCTACAATGAGCAGTTCTTC.

CDR3 nucleotides: TGTGCCAGCAGCTTAGAGCGGGGCACCTACGAGCAGTACTTC. Encoded protein: CASSLERGTYEQYF. V usage is TRBV11-2 and J usage is TRBJ2-7; D perhaps matches TRBD2 (6 bases). Trimming took 0 bases from V and 2 from J, leaving 8 bases between them. The CDR3 totals 14 residues. Germline CDR1 reads SGHAT; CDR2 reads FQNNGV.

V is TRBV7-9 and J is TRBJ1-1, with D perhaps matching TRBD1 (5 bases). V dropped 1 base and J dropped 8 bases, with 8 bases sitting between them. The CDR3 loop spans 12 amino acids. From germline, CDR1 is SEHNR and CDR2 FQNEAQ (reference sequence). Written as DNA, the CDR3 is TGTGCCAGCAGCTTAGTCCGACAGGAAGCTTTCTTT. Translated: CASSLVRQEAFF.

This clonotype was counted once. A read error may explain this, as a much larger clone is one base away. The CDR3 spells CASSHGTGSCEQYF. The CDR3 nucleotides are TGCGCCAGCAGCCACGGGACAGGCTCCTGCGAGCAGTACTTC. This chain uses TRBV4-3 with TRBJ2-7; 8 bases map to TRBD1. Germline V gene data show CDR1 as LGHNA and CDR2 as YSLEER. This CDR3 region has 14 residues.

The J gene is TRBJ1-1, the V gene TRBV10-3; the D is unclear. V lost 2 bases, J lost 8 bases, and 9 bases lay in between. Germline CDR1 is ENHRY and CDR2 is SYGVKD. CDR3 size: 12 residues. The CDR3 DNA reads TGTGCCATCAGTGAGAGGAGAAGGGAAGCTTTCTTT. Encoded protein: CAISERRREAFF.

This clonotype was found a few times. The rearrangement links TRBV6-1 to TRBJ2-7; D unresolved. The V and J ends lost 4 bases and 2 bases respectively, with 9 bases between them. Germline V gene data show CDR1 as MNHNS and CDR2 as SASEGT. This CDR3 has 13 residues. The CDR3 bases are TGTGCCAGCAGTGTGACTGGTACCTACGAGCAGTACTTC. Its protein product is CASSVTGTYEQYF.

The table lists this clonotype with many counts. V usage is TRBV9 and J usage is TRBJ1-5; unclear D gene. This CDR3 contains 15 residues. Germline V lookup: CDR1 SGDLS, CDR2 YYNGEE. With 0 bases removed from V and 3 bases from J, the gap between germline ends came to 10 bases. The CDR3 spells CASSVDGRNNQPQHF. The CDR3 DNA is TGTGCCAGCAGCGTAGACGGCAGAAACAATCAGCCCCAGCATTTT.

The rearrangement uses TRBV29-1 and TRBJ1-2, with a tentative D call TRBD1 (5 bases). This CDR3 has 11 residues. Trimming removed 7 bases at V and 8 bases at J, with 14 bases between. CDR1 and CDR2 (germline): SQVTM, ANQGSEA. In DNA form, the CDR3 reads TGCAGCGGGGTCTGGGGCGGCGGCTACACCTTC. This gives the protein CSGVWGGGYTF.

V usage is TRBV7-2 and J usage is TRBJ1-2; the D is unclear. The CDR3 sequence is 12 residues long. Germline CDR1 is SGHTA and CDR2 is FQGNSA. V lost 5 bases, J lost 7 bases, and 11 bases lay in between. The CDR3 nucleotides read TGTGCCAGCAGCAACATAGCTAGTGGCTACACCTTC. Protein sequence: CASSNIASGYTF.

This chain links TRBV24-1 with TRBJ2-1, with D perhaps matching TRBD1 (6 bases). Trimming took 4 bases from V and 8 from J, leaving 14 bases between them. This CDR3 region has 14 residues. CDR1 and CDR2 from the germline V gene are KGHDR and SFDVKD. The CDR3 loop is CATSDPGVADEQFF. In DNA, the CDR3 is TGTGCCACCAGTGACCCAGGGGTAGCTGATGAGCAGTTCTTC.

On this clonotype itself: A much larger clone lies a single base off, so this may be a read error. As the CDR3 is not closed by the conserved phenylalanine or tryptophan, this likely results from a read error. CDR3 loop: CASRSPRSGANVLTS. CDR3 nucleotide sequence: TGTGCCAGCAGATCCCCCAGGTCTGGGGCCAACGTCCTGACTTCC. V usage is TRBV11-2 and J usage is TRBJ2-6; D gene ambiguous. The V end was cut by 6 bases, the J end by 1 base, with 10 bases between. The CDR3 contains 15 residues. The germline V gene encodes CDR1 SGHAT and CDR2 FQNNGV.

The gene calls are TRBV6-5 and TRBJ2-1, with TRBD2 matching over 12 bases. This CDR3 comprises 15 residues. Per germline, CDR1 MNHEY and CDR2 SVGAGI. Unmatched junction bases numbered 6, after V lost 4 bases and J lost 8 bases. The CDR3 spells CASSSPSGGVHEQFF. The CDR3 DNA reads as TGTGCCAGCAGTTCACCTAGCGGGGGGGTTCATGAGCAGTTCTTC.

This clonotype was observed at least ten times. As DNA, the CDR3 is TGCAGCTGTACAGGGAACACTGAAGCTTTCTTT. Translation: CSCTGNTEAFF. The chain combines TRBV29-1 with TRBJ1-1; the D gene is possibly TRBD1 (5 bases). Trimming removed 8 bases from V and 1 base from J, with 8 bases in between. The CDR3 has 11 residues. Looked up from germline, CDR1 is SQVTM and CDR2 is ANQGSEA.

In this sample, this clonotype turned up a few times. This sequence joins TRBV5-1 and TRBJ2-5, with 15 bases fitting TRBD2. The CDR3 loop spans 16 amino acids. Germline V gene lookup returns CDR1 SGHRS and CDR2 YFSETQ. The V and J ends lost 4 bases and 4 bases, in that order; junction bases with no gene match: 5. CDR3 sequence reads: CASSPGTSGGPETQYF. The CDR3 nucleotides are TGCGCCAGCAGCCCGGGGACTAGCGGGGGGCCAGAGACCCAGTACTTC.

This clonotype was recorded at least ten times. The chain combines TRBV28 with TRBJ1-2; no reliable D call. The V and J ends lost 6 bases and 5 bases respectively, with 16 bases between them. CDR1 MDHEN and CDR2 SYDVKM come from the germline V gene. This CDR3 comprises 14 residues. The CDR3 loop reads CASRKDGNSYGYTF. The CDR3 nucleotides read TGTGCCAGCAGAAAAGATGGGAACTCTTATGGCTACACCTTC.

At least ten counts were recorded for this clonotype. V usage is TRBV27 and J usage is TRBJ2-5, with D perhaps matching TRBD2 (5 bases). Germline CDR1 and CDR2: MNHEY and SMNVEV (reference sequence). The CDR3 has 15 residues. Trimming left V 5 bases short and J 5 bases short, with 18 bases between. For the CDR3, the DNA is TGTGCCAGCAGTGAGAGGGCCTTGGGAACGGAGACCCAGTACTTC. Translation: CASSERALGTETQYF.

This clonotype was counted at least ten times. The V gene is TRBV19, the J gene TRBJ1-5; 8 bases line up with TRBD1. This CDR3 is built from 15 residues. The J segment lost 11 bases and the V segment lost 7 bases, leaving 16 bases of the junction unmatched. The germline V gene encodes CDR1 LNHDA and CDR2 SQIVND (reference sequence). This CDR3 is CASKISDRESSAQHF. The CDR3, as DNA: TGTGCCAGTAAAATCTCGGACAGGGAATCTTCAGCCCAGCATTTT.

V and J are TRBV3-2 and TRBJ2-1. TRBV3-2 is termed a pseudogene. The CDR3 sequence is 16 residues long. The CDR3 bases are TGTGCCAGCAGCCAAGTAGGGAAGCAATCCTACAATGAGCAGTTCTTC. Its translation: CASSQVGKQSYNEQFF.